The 21 T cell receptor beta chains given below trace back to one sample, sequenced in a study of PD-L1 blockade in urothelial cancer. Time point denoted: pretreatment peripheral blood. TCRdb's table, derived via immunoSEQ multiplex PCR, lists solely in-frame clones and lacks some. In the table there are just under 40,000 clones, roughly 92% of which are singletons. The material sequenced was PBMCs, taken around atezolizumab (anti-PD-L1) treatment. The receptor set was obtained from a woman aged 55-70 years with urothelial cancer.

The V call is TRBV28, the J call TRBJ1-2; TRBD1 agrees at 7 bases. The length of the CDR3 is 15 residues. V trimming: 1 base; J trimming: 1 base; junction bases outside the gene matches: 3. The germline V gene encodes CDR1 MDHEN and CDR2 SYDVKM. Written as DNA, the CDR3 is TGTGCCAGCAGTTTATCAGGGGGGAGTAACTATGGCTACACCTTC. Its translation: CASSLSGGSNYGYTF.

The chain employs TRBV5-1 and TRBJ2-1; TRBD2 matches at 9 bases. Germline V gene lookup returns CDR1 SGHRS and CDR2 YFSETQ. CDR3 length: 16 residues. With V trimmed by 1 base and J by 8 bases, 10 bases remained unmatched. CDR3 sequence: CASSLIAGDLTDEQFF. CDR3 nucleotides: TGCGCCAGCAGCTTGATAGCGGGAGACCTTACGGATGAGCAGTTCTTC.

V usage is TRBV12-5 and J usage is TRBJ2-1, with 7 nucleotides matching TRBD1. This CDR3 is built from 17 residues. V lost 0 bases to trimming and J lost 3 bases; unmatched junction nucleotides: 8. Per the germline V gene, CDR1 is LGHNT and CDR2 is FRNRAP. The CDR3 here is CASGLVEAGTDYNEQFF. DNA of the CDR3: TGTGCTAGTGGTTTGGTAGAAGCAGGGACAGACTACAATGAGCAGTTCTTC.

The chain couples TRBV28 to TRBJ1-4; the match to TRBD1 covers 8 bases. Germline CDR1 MDHEN, CDR2 SYDVKM. The length of the CDR3 is 15 residues. V lost 6 bases and J lost 7; bases outside the gene matches: 10. DNA for the CDR3: TGTGCCAGCAGCCACAGACAGGGGAACGCTGAAAAACTGTTTTTT. As protein: CASSHRQGNAEKLFF.

The rearrangement uses TRBV28 and TRBJ2-1, with 7 nucleotides matching TRBD2. CDR1 and CDR2 from the germline V gene are MDHEN and SYDVKM. This CDR3 has 15 residues. With V trimmed by 3 bases and J by 9 bases, 11 bases remained unmatched. This chain's CDR3 is CASSFNGGLVGEQFF. The CDR3 DNA reads as TGTGCCAGCAGTTTTAATGGAGGACTAGTGGGTGAGCAGTTCTTC.

J is TRBJ1-2 and V is TRBV7-2; 11 nucleotides match TRBD1. This CDR3 contains 14 residues. The ends lost 5 bases at V and 5 bases at J; junction bases unmatched: 4. CDR1 and CDR2 from the germline V gene are SGHTA and FQGNSA. CDR3 nucleotide sequence: TGTGCCAGCAGCGTAGGACAGGGGGCATATGGCTACACCTTC. Protein product: CASSVGQGAYGYTF.

The rearrangement links TRBV18 to TRBJ2-7, with 7 bases fitting TRBD1. The CDR3 loop spans 14 amino acids. The V gene end was trimmed by 3 bases and the J gene end by 7 bases; junction bases not matched to a gene: 9. Germline V gene sequence: CDR1 KGHSH, CDR2 LQKENI. CDR3 sequence reads: CASSPPAGGGEQYF. CDR3 in DNA: TGTGCCAGCTCACCCCCGGCAGGGGGTGGTGAGCAGTACTTC.

This clone occurred once. J is TRBJ1-5 and V is TRBV28; possibly TRBD1 for D (5 bases). Trimming shortened V by 4 bases and J by 5 bases, and 15 bases separated the two germline ends. The V gene's germline CDR1 is MDHEN and CDR2 SYDVKM. The CDR3 totals 15 residues. The CDR3 sequence is CASSSGGLQDQPQHF. CDR3 DNA sequence: TGTGCCAGCAGTTCGGGGGGTTTACAGGATCAGCCCCAGCATTTT.

V gene TRBV6-1 combines with J gene TRBJ1-1, with TRBD1 identical over 11 bases. Trimming took 7 bases from V and 4 from J; bases not matched to a gene: 8. CDR1 and CDR2 (germline): MNHNS, SASEGT. CDR3 length: 15 amino acids. CDR3 nucleotides: TGTGCCAGCATCCCACAGGGGACAGGGGGCACTGAAGCTTTCTTT. It is translated as CASIPQGTGGTEAFF.

This clone was seen a handful of times. The chain joins TRBV10-2 to TRBJ2-5; a weak D match, TRBD2 (5 bases). This CDR3 contains 15 residues. V lost 2 bases and J 5 bases, leaving 15 bases between the germline ends. Per germline, CDR1 WSHSY and CDR2 SAAADI. Here the CDR3 reads CASSEGRTGLETQYF. The CDR3 bases are TGCGCCAGCAGTGAGGGCCGGACTGGCTTGGAGACCCAGTACTTC.

This clone was recorded only once. This chain links TRBV4-3 with TRBJ1-1; D possibly corresponds to TRBD1 (6 bases). The ends were cut back, 0 bases at V and 1 base at J, with 12 bases in the middle. In germline, CDR1 is LGHNA, CDR2 YSLEER. There are 16 residues in the CDR3. The CDR3 protein is CASSQDIRQANTEAFF. In DNA, the CDR3 is TGCGCCAGCAGCCAAGATATCAGACAGGCGAACACTGAAGCTTTCTTT.

This clone was recorded once. This chain links TRBV7-8 with TRBJ1-5; D is unclear. The length of the CDR3 is 16 residues. Germline V gene lookup returns CDR1 SGHVS and CDR2 FQNEAQ. Trimming took 1 base from V and 3 from J, leaving 13 bases between them. The CDR3 sequence: CASSLVGGILNQPQHF. The CDR3 nucleotides read TGTGCCAGCAGCTTAGTCGGAGGGATACTCAATCAGCCCCAGCATTTT.

The chain has TRBV4-1 and TRBJ1-3; tentatively, D is TRBD1 (5 bases). V was cut by 6 bases and J by 4 bases, with 13 bases left in between. This CDR3 region has 14 residues. CDR1 and CDR2 from the germline V gene are MGHRA and YSYEKL. CDR3 DNA sequence: TGCGCCAGCAGGGGGAGGAGGGGAGGAAACACCATATATTTT. Protein product: CASRGRRGGNTIYF.

This rearrangement joins TRBV18 to TRBJ1-4; perhaps TRBD1 as D (5 bases). Deletions cut 3 bases from V and 6 bases from J, with 23 bases between. CDR3 size: 18 residues. Germline V gene data show CDR1 as KGHSH and CDR2 as LQKENI. DNA of the CDR3: TGTGCCAGCTCACCCGCACTAACAGGACCCAGCCGGGATGAAAAACTGTTTTTT. Translating it yields CASSPALTGPSRDEKLFF.

The chain is built from TRBV7-8 and TRBJ2-5; D is perhaps TRBD2 (5 bases). V lost 1 base and J lost 0, with 12 bases in between. CDR1 and CDR2 (germline): SGHVS, FQNEAQ. The CDR3 runs 16 residues. The CDR3, as DNA: TGTGCCAGCAGCTTAGTTCCGAGCGGAAACCAAGAGACCCAGTACTTC. Its translation is CASSLVPSGNQETQYF.

This chain uses TRBV30 with TRBJ2-7, with a tentative D call TRBD2 (5 bases). The ends were cut back, 4 bases at V and 2 bases at J, with 15 bases in the middle. Germline V gene sequence: CDR1 GTSNPN, CDR2 SVGIG (reference sequence). The CDR3 consists of 14 residues. CDR3 region: CAWTRQSGPYEQYF. The CDR3 DNA follows: TGTGCCTGGACCCGCCAGAGCGGCCCCTACGAGCAGTACTTC.

The chain is built from TRBV6-5 and TRBJ1-4; 9 bases are a match to TRBD1. Germline values: CDR1 MNHEY, CDR2 SVGAGI. J was trimmed by 8 bases and V by 5 bases; bases with no gene match: 9. CDR3 size: 15 residues. The DNA for the CDR3 is TGTGCCAGCAGTCCTTGGGGACAGGGACACGAAAAACTGTTTTTT. Protein product: CASSPWGQGHEKLFF.

CDR3 residues: CASSFDGLAGGRQETQYF. The CDR3 DNA follows: TGTGCCAGCAGCTTCGATGGACTAGCGGGAGGGAGACAAGAGACCCAGTACTTC. The gene calls are TRBV7-8 and TRBJ2-5; 15 bases align to TRBD2. From germline, CDR1 is SGHVS and CDR2 FQNEAQ. The junction had 7 bases not matched to a gene; V was cut back by 3 bases and J by 2 bases. The length of the CDR3 is 18 residues.

The V and J genes are TRBV4-3 and TRBJ2-7, with TRBD2 matching over 11 bases. After removal of 0 bases from V and 3 bases from J, the junction contained 4 bases not matched to a gene. The germline V gene encodes CDR1 LGHNA and CDR2 YSLEER. This CDR3 is 16 amino acids long. The CDR3 sequence: CASSQELAGGFYEQYF. In DNA form, the CDR3 reads TGCGCCAGCAGCCAAGAATTAGCGGGAGGGTTCTACGAGCAGTACTTC.

The chain uses TRBV9 and TRBJ2-5; tentatively, D is TRBD1 (6 bases). With 4 bases removed from V and 2 bases from J, the gap between germline ends came to 18 bases. Germline CDR1 and CDR2: SGDLS and YYNGEE. The CDR3 contains 16 residues. CDR3 sequence (DNA): TGTGCCAGCAGCCCGAAGGACAGTGCGTGGCAAGAGACCCAGTACTTC. It encodes CASSPKDSAWQETQYF.

The genes are TRBV7-2 and TRBJ2-5; 9 bases agree with TRBD2. The CDR3 length is 14 residues. Trimming at V came to 5 bases and at J to 5 bases, leaving 6 bases not matched to a gene. In germline, CDR1 is SGHTA, CDR2 FQGNSA. CDR3 protein: CASSRSGRGETQYF. CDR3 sequence (DNA): TGTGCCAGCAGCCGTAGCGGGAGAGGGGAGACCCAGTACTTC.